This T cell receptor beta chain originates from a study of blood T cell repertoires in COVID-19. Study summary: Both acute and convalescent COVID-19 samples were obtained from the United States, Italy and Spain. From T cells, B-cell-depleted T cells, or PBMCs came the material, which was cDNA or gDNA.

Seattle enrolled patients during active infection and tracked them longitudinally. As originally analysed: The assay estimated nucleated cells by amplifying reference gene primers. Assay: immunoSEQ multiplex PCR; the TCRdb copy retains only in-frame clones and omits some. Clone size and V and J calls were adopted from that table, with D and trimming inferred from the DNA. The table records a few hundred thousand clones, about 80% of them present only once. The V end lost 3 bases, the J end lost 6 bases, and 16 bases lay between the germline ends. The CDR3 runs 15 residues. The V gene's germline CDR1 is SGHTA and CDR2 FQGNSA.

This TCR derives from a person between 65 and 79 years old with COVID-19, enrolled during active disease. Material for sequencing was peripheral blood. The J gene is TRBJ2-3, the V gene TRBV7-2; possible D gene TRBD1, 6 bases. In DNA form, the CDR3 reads TGTGCCAGCAGCTTTACTCAGGGGAGAGTGGATACGCAGTATTTT. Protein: CASSFTQGRVDTQYF. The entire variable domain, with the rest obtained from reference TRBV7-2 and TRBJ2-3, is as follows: GAGVSQSPSNKVTEKGKDVELRCDPISGHTALYWYRQSLGQGLEFLIYFQGNSAPDKSGLPSDRFSAERTGGSVSTLTIQRTQQEDSAVYLCASSFTQGRVDTQYFGPGTRLTVL.